This T cell receptor (beta chain) was sequenced in a study of cytomegalovirus exposure and HLA in healthy donors. Broader study findings: Within a later analysis, the majority of CMV-associated TCR beta chains appeared HLA-restricted. It was reportedly the case that the classifier diagnosed cytomegalovirus status with high specificity and sensitivity. Available immune exposure information covered CMV serostatus only.

PCR involved 60 Vbeta and 13 Jbeta primers. The method was immunoSEQ multiplex PCR; TCRdb's version includes in-frame clones alone and lacks a portion of them. The ten most abundant clones cover about a sixth of a sample with 68,000 or so clones. Points on this clone: Its matching antigen is unknown. The sample has other DNA sequences that encode this CDR3 too.

The sequence came from a boy between 10 and 17 years old in good health and CMV-seronegative. The material sequenced was PBMCs.

The CDR3 is CASSFAGGYNTEAFF. Written as DNA, the CDR3 is TGTGCCAGCAGCTTTGCAGGGGGCTATAACACTGAAGCTTTCTTT. The genes are TRBV7-9 and TRBJ1-1; 8 bases align to TRBD1. The CDR3 covers 15 residues. V gave up 3 bases and J gave up 2 bases; unmatched junction bases: 5. CDR1 is SEHNR and CDR2 is FQNEAQ in the germline V gene (reference sequence).